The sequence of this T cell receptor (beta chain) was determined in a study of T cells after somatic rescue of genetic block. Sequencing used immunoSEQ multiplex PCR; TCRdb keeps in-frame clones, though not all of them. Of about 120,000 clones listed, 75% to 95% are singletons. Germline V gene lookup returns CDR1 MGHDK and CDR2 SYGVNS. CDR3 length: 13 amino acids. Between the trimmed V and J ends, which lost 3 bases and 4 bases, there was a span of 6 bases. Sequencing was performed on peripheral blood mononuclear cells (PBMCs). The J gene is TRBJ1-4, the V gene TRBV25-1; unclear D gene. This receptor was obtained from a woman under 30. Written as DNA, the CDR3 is TGTGCCAGCAGTGACACGAATAATGAAAAACTGTTTTTT. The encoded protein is CASSDTNNEKLFF.